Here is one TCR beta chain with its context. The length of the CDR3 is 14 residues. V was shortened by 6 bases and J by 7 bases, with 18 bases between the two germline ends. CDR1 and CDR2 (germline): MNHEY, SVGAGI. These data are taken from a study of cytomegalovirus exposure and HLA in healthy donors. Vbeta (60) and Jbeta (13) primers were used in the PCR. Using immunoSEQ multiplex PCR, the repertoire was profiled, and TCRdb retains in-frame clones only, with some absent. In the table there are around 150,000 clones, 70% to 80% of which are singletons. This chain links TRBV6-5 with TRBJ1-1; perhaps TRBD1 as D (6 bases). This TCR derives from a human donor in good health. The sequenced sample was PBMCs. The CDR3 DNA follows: TGTGCCAGCAGCTCATCACAATGGGGGCGTGAAGCTTTCTTT. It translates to CASSSSQWGREAFF.